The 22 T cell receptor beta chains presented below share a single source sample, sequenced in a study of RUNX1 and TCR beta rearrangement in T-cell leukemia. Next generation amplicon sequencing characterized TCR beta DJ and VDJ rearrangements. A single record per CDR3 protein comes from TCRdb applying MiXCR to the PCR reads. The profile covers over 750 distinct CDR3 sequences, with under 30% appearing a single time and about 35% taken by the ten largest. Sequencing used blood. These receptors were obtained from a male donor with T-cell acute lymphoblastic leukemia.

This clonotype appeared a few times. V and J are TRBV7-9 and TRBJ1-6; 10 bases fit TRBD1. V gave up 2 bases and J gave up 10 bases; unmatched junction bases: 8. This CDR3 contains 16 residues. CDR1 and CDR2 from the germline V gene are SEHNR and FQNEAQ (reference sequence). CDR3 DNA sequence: TGTGCCAGCAGCTTACACGACAGGGGGCGCAGGTCACCCCTCCACTTT. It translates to CASSLHDRGRRSPLHF.

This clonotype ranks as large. This CDR3 is CASSPDYYNEQFF. The CDR3 nucleotides are TGTGCCAGCAGCCCGGACTACTACAATGAGCAGTTCTTC. The chain recombines TRBV12-3 or TRBV12-4 with TRBJ2-1, with a possible D match to TRBD2 (6 bases). V dropped 6 bases and J dropped 3 bases, with 9 bases sitting between them. The CDR3 extends over 13 amino acids.

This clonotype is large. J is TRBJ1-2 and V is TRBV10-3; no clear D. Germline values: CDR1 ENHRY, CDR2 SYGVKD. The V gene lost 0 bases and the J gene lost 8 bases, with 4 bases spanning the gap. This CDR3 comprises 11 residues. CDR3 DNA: TGTGCCATCAGTGAGTCGACAGGCTACACCTTC. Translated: CAISESTGYTF.

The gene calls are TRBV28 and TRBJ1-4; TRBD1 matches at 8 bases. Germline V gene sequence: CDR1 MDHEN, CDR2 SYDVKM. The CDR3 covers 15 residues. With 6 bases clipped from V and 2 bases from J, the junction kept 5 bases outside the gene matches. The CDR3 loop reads CASSSQGATNEKLFF. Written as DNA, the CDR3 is TGTGCCAGCAGCAGTCAGGGGGCTACTAATGAAAAACTGTTTTTT. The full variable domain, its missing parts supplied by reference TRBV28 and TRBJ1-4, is DVKVTQSSRYLVKRTGEKVFLECVQDMDHENMFWYRQDPGLGLRLIYFSYDVKMKEKGDIPEGYSVSREKKERFSLILESASTNQTSMYLCASSSQGATNEKLFFGSGTQLSVL.

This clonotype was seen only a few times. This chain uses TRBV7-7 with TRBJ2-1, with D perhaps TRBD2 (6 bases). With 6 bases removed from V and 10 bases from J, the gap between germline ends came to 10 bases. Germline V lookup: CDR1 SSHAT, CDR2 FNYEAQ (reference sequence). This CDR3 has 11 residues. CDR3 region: CASRPLAEQFF. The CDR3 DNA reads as TGTGCCAGCAGGCCGCTAGCGGAGCAGTTCTTC.

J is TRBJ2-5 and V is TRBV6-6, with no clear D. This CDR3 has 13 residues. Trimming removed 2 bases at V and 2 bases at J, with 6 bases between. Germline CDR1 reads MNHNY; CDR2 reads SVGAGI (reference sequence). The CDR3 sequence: CASSYPEQETQYF. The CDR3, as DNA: TGTGCCAGCAGTTACCCCGAACAAGAGACCCAGTACTTC.

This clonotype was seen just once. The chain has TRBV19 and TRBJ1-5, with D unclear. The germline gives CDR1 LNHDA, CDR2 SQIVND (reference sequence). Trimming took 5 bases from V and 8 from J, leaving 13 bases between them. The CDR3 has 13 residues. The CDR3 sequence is CASSVGRTEPQHF. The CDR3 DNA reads TGTGCCAGTAGTGTTGGACGAACGGAGCCCCAGCATTTT.

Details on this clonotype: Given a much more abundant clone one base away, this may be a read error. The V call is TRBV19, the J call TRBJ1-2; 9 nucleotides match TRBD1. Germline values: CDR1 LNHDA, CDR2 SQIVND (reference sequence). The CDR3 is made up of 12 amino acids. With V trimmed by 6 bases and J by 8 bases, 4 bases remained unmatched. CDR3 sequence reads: CASRGQGLGYTF. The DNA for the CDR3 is TGTGCCAGTAGGGGACAGGGTCTAGGCTACACCTTC.

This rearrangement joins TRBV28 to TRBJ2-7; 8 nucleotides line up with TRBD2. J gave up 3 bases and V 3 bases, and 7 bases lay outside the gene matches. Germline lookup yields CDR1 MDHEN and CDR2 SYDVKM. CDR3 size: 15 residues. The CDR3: CASSFDLAGLYEQYF. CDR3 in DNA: TGTGCCAGCAGTTTTGACCTAGCGGGTCTCTACGAGCAGTACTTC. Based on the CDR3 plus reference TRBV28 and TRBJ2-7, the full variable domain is DVKVTQSSRYLVKRTGEKVFLECVQDMDHENMFWYRQDPGLGLRLIYFSYDVKMKEKGDIPEGYSVSREKKERFSLILESASTNQTSMYLCASSFDLAGLYEQYFGPGTRLTVT.

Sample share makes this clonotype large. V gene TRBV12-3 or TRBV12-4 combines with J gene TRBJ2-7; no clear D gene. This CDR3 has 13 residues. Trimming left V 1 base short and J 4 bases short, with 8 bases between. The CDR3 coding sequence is TGTGCCAGCAGTTTAGTGCATGGATACGAGCAGTACTTC. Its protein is CASSLVHGYEQYF.

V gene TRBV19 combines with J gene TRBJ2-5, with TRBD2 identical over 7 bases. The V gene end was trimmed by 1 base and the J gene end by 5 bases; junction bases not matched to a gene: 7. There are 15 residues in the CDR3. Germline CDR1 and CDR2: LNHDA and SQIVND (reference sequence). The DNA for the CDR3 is TGTGCCAGTAGTATAGTTATAGGGGAGGGGGAGACCCAGTACTTC. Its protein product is CASSIVIGEGETQYF.

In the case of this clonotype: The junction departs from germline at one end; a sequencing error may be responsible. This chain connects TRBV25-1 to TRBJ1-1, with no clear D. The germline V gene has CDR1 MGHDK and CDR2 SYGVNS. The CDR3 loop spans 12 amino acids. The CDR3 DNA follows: TGTGTCAGCAGTGTGTCCACGGTTGAAGCTTTCTTT. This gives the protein CVSSVSTVEAFF. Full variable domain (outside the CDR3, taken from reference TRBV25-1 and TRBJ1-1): EADIYQTPRYLVIGTGKKITLECSQTMGHDKMYWYQQDPGMELHLIHYSYGVNSTEKGDLSSESTVSRIRTEHFPLTLESARPSHTSQYLCVSSVSTVEAFFGQGTRLTVV.

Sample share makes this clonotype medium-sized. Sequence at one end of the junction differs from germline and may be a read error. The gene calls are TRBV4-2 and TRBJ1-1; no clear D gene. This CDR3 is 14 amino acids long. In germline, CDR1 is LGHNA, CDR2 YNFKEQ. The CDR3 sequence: CASSEETPNTEAFF. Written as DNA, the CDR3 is TGTGCCAGCAGCGAAGAGACACCTAACACTGAAGCTTTCTTT.

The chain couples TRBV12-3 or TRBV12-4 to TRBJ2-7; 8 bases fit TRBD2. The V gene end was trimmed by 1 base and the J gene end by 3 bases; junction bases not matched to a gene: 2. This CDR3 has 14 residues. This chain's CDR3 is CASSLGLAGYEQYF. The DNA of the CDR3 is TGTGCCAGCAGTTTAGGGCTAGCGGGCTACGAGCAGTACTTC.

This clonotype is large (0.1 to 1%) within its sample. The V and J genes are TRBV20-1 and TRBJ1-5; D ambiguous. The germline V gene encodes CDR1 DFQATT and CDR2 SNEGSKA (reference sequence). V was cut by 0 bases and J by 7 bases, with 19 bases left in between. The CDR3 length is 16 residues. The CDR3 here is CSARDTGTASGQPQHF. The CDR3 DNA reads TGCAGTGCTAGAGATACGGGAACGGCCTCCGGACAGCCCCAGCATTTT.

In nucleotides, the CDR3 is TGTGCCAGCAGCCCCAGTCAGGAGCGTCATAATTCACCCCTCCACTTT. Protein product: CASSPSQERHNSPLHF. This chain connects TRBV7-8 to TRBJ1-6, with D uncertain. CDR3 length: 16 residues. V was clipped by 5 bases and J by 5 bases, with 16 bases between them. Germline V gives CDR1 SGHVS, CDR2 FQNEAQ.

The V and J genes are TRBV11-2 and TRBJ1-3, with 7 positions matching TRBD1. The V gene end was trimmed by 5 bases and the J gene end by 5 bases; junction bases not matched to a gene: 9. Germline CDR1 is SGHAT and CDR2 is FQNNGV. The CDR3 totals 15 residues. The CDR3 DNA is TGTGCCAGCAGCCTGTCGACAGGGCAAAGAAACACCATATATTTT. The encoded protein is CASSLSTGQRNTIYF.

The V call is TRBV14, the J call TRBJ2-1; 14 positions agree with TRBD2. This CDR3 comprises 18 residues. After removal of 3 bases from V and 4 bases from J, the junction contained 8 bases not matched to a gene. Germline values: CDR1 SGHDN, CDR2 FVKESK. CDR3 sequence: CASSHLNRLAGGYNEQFF. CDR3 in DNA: TGTGCCAGCAGCCATCTCAACCGACTAGCGGGAGGGTACAATGAGCAGTTCTTC.

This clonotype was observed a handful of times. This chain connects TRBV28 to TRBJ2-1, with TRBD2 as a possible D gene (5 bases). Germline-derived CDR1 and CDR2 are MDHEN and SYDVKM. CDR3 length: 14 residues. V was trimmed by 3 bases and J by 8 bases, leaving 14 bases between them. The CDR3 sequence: CASSLETREDEQFF. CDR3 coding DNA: TGTGCCAGCAGTTTGGAGACTCGGGAAGATGAGCAGTTCTTC.

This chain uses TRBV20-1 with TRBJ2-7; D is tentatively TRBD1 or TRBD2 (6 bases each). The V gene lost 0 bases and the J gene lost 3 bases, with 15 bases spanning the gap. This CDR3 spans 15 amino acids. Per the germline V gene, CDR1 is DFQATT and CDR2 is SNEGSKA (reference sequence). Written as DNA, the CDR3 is TGCAGTGCTAGAGATCTGGGGGGCGTCCTCTACGAGCAGTACTTC. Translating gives CSARDLGGVLYEQYF.

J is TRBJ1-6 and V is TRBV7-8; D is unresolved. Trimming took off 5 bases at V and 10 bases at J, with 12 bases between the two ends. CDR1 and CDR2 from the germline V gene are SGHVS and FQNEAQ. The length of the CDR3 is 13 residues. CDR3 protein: CASSQRPDSPLHF. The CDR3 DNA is TGTGCCAGCAGCCAGCGCCCCGACTCACCCCTCCACTTT.

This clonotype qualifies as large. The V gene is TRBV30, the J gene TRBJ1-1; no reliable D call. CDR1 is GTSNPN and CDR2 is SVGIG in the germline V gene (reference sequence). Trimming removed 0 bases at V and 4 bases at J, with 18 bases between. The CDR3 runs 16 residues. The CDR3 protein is CAWSVQPGWGSTEAFF. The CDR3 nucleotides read TGTGCCTGGAGTGTACAACCAGGTTGGGGATCCACTGAAGCTTTCTTT.